Listed below are T cell receptor beta chains from one sample, sequenced in a study of shared clonotypes between healthy human individuals. Clones were sequenced by immunoSEQ multiplex PCR, and TCRdb holds only the in-frame ones, with some missing. The sample lists around 2,100,000 clones, approximately 94% occurring once. Specimen: naive CD8+ T cells sorted from blood. Every receptor here comes from a man younger than 30 in good health. CDR3s include the opening cysteine and the closing phenylalanine or tryptophan. The D gene is left open where the match is weak.

j_gene,d_gene,v_gene,CDR3aa
TRBJ1-2,TRBD1,TRBV7-2,CASSLGGQANYGYTF
TRBJ2-7,-,TRBV27,CASSLYGRDYEQYF
TRBJ2-7,-,TRBV28,CASSLSLDYEQYF
TRBJ2-7,-,TRBV4-1,CASSQDRGYEQYF
TRBJ1-4,-,TRBV13,CASSPGRNNEKLFF
TRBJ2-3,-,TRBV7-9,CASSARDTGDTQYF
TRBJ2-7,-,TRBV7-9,CASSLGVREQYF
TRBJ2-2,-,TRBV29-1,CSVVKGNTGELFF
TRBJ2-2,TRBD1,TRBV5-6,CASSPDGTGDTGELFF
TRBJ2-1,-,TRBV5-1,CASGKSVADEQFF
TRBJ1-4,-,TRBV25-1,CASKGLPVWGEEKLFF
TRBJ2-1,-,TRBV27,CASSFPPNEQFF
TRBJ2-1,TRBD2,TRBV11-2,CASSRGLAFYNEQFF
TRBJ2-1,-,TRBV7-9,CASSLDYSATEQFF
TRBJ2-7,TRBD1,TRBV19,CASSMGQGSYEQYF
TRBJ2-7,TRBD2,TRBV5-1,CASSLAASSYEQYF
TRBJ2-1,-,TRBV27,CASSSQGWISYNEQFF
TRBJ1-1,-,TRBV27,CASSLLGAIDTEAFF
TRBJ2-7,-,TRBV4-1,CASSQVGGAAYEQYF
TRBJ2-5,-,TRBV4-2,CASSQYGTGTHQETQYF
TRBJ1-2,-,TRBV4-1,CASSQDRSVYGYTF
TRBJ2-1,TRBD2,TRBV14,CASSPGTSGWDEQFF
TRBJ2-7,-,TRBV27,CASRSRQYPPEQYF
TRBJ2-7,-,TRBV7-9,CASSLGFDEQYF
TRBJ2-7,-,TRBV4-1,CASSPGPTAEQYF
TRBJ1-4,-,TRBV14,CASSGPPGTGNEKLFF
TRBJ1-3,-,TRBV13,CASSLVSDRSWNTIYF
TRBJ1-5,TRBD1,TRBV5-8,CASSLDRGQLNQPQHF
TRBJ2-3,-,TRBV15,CATSSEITGDTDTQYF
TRBJ2-1,-,TRBV4-1,CASSQRDSSSYNEQFF
TRBJ1-1,-,TRBV5-1,CASSLGDGRYTEAFF
TRBJ2-2,-,TRBV6-6,CASSYEIELGELFF
TRBJ1-1,-,TRBV7-6,CASSLNVYGGDLNTEAFF
TRBJ2-2,-,TRBV9,CASSVAGFTGELFF
TRBJ2-5,TRBD1,TRBV25-1,CASRKGQGVETQYF
TRBJ2-1,TRBD1,TRBV29-1,CSVEWTGDYEQFF
TRBJ2-2,-,TRBV5-8,CAPAVGGELFF
TRBJ2-7,TRBD2,TRBV19,CASSTSPGLEASYEQYF
TRBJ2-1,-,TRBV4-1,CASSQVQAIPHNEQFF
TRBJ2-7,-,TRBV29-1,CSTSDPGGAYEQYF
TRBJ2-7,-,TRBV27,CASSLSVGYEQYF
TRBJ1-4,-,TRBV7-9,CASSPGLQGTNEKLFF
TRBJ2-7,TRBD2,TRBV27,CASSPAAGERPDEQYF
TRBJ2-7,TRBD1,TRBV29-1,CSADSGTDEYEQYF
TRBJ2-1,TRBD2,TRBV27,CASRSGGVSYNEQFF